This T cell receptor (beta chain) was captured in a study of memory CD4+ T cells and cytomegalovirus serostatus. Findings and caveats of the study: Each of some 67 CMV-associated TCRbeta sequences occurred in one to five individuals.

Sequencing used immunoSEQ multiplex PCR; TCRdb keeps in-frame clones, though not all of them. The table records some 29,000 clones, around 74% of them present only once. V was clipped by 4 bases and J by 1 base, with 10 bases between them. This CDR3 comprises 14 residues. From germline, CDR1 is MNHNS and CDR2 SASEGT. The sort gate was single viable CD3+CD4+CD8-CD45RO+ cells for memory CD4+ T cells. Donors' CMV status reflects serum IgG against pp150, pp28, p38, p52. As concerns this clone: What it binds is unknown.

Sample: memory CD4+ T cells from blood. The chain joins TRBV6-1 to TRBJ1-1, with a weak D call TRBD1 (5 bases). This clonotype was sampled from an adult in good health and CMV-seronegative. Some clones in this sample may be carry-over from other donors' samples. As DNA, the CDR3 is TGTGCCAGCAGTGTCCTGACAGAGAACACTGAAGCTTTCTTT. It yields the protein CASSVLTENTEAFF.